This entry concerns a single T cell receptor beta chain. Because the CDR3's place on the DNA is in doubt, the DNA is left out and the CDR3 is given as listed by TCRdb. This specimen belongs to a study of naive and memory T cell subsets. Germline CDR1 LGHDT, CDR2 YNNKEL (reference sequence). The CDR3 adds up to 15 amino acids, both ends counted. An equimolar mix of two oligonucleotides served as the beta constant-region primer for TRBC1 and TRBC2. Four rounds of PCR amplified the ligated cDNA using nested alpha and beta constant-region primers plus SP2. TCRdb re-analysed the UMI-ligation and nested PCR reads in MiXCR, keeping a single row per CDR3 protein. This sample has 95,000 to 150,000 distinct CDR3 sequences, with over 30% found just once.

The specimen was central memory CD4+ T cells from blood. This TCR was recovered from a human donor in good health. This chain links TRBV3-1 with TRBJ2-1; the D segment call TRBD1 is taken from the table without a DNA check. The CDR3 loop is CASSFGQGSYNEQFF.